This T cell receptor (beta chain) was obtained from a study of OX40 agonist ivuxolimab in advanced cancers. Data came from immunoSEQ multiplex PCR; TCRdb stores just in-frame clones and leaves some out. Of about 82,000 clones listed, about 88% were seen once; the top ten hold approximately 0.99%. Trimming shortened V by 5 bases and J by 7 bases, and 12 bases separated the two germline ends. CDR1 SNHLY and CDR2 FYNNEI come from the germline V gene. This CDR3 is built from 14 residues. Sequencing used CD4+ or CD8+ T cells sorted from blood, obtained in a trial of the OX40 agonist ivuxolimab. The V gene is TRBV2, the J gene TRBJ1-6; D is ambiguous. The source is an adult with an advanced solid tumor such as melanoma, head and neck, liver or kidney cancer. Here the CDR3 reads CASSNLELNSPLHF. In DNA, the CDR3 is TGTGCCAGCAGTAATCTAGAGCTCAATTCACCCCTCCACTTT.